Below, one T cell receptor beta chain is given with its context. Its target is unknown. The data were obtained in a study of T-cell memory formation after mild COVID-19. Whole-study results and caveats: Day 15 to 85 contractors were CD4/CD8 balanced; later expanders leaned CD4+.

TCRdb reprocessed the 5' RACE reads with MiXCR, giving one entry per CDR3 protein. The sample contains around 250,000 distinct CDR3 sequences, roughly 17% of which appear only once. Germline-derived CDR1 and CDR2 are SGDLS and YYNGEE. The CDR3 contains 15 residues. V was cut by 0 bases and J by 5 bases, with 11 bases left in between. The TCR sequence derives from a man between 18 and 35 years old who had mild COVID-19 (a few samples of this study predate the infection). Cell type and time point are not known. Material: PBMCs or a T cell subset sorted from them (not recorded which). The chain combines TRBV9 with TRBJ2-2; D is perhaps TRBD2 (6 bases). The CDR3 sequence is CASSVASGTTGELFF. The CDR3 DNA is TGTGCCAGCAGCGTAGCTTCCGGGACTACCGGGGAGCTGTTTTTT.